Sequencing of this TCR beta chain was carried out in a study of T cell clones after liver transplantation. Across the study: Tolerance: complete withdrawal held at least one year, liver enzymes staying within twice normal.

Method: immunoSEQ multiplex PCR; TCRdb's copy keeps in-frame clones and lacks some. This table has fewer than 80,000 clones, about 85% appearing once. The TCR originated in a human patient who received a liver transplant. Some T cells may have originated in the graft donor. The sample consisted of CD4+ T cells from blood, taken 48 months after liver transplant.

In nucleotides, the CDR3 is TGTGCCAGCAGCTTGGGGACAGGGGAAGTGGATACGCAGTATTTT. It is translated as CASSLGTGEVDTQYF. V gene TRBV5-4 combines with J gene TRBJ2-3, with 9 bases fitting TRBD1. Germline V gene data show CDR1 as SGHNT and CDR2 as YYREEE (reference sequence). This CDR3 comprises 15 residues. The V gene end was trimmed by 0 bases and the J gene end by 6 bases; junction bases not matched to a gene: 5.